This T cell receptor (beta chain) is drawn from a study of blood T cell repertoires in COVID-19. Study-wide background: The United States, Italy and Spain supplied acute and convalescent COVID-19 samples.

Only in-frame clones appear in the TCRdb table, and some are missing; sequencing was by immunoSEQ multiplex PCR. This sample carries 70,000 to 100,000 clones, roughly 75% of them seen once, and the ten largest clones take around 4%. Sequenced sample: peripheral blood. The receptor was derived from a woman between 50 and 59 years old with acute or convalescent COVID-19.

CDR3 in amino acids: CASTTGQPEKLFF. The CDR3, as DNA: TGTGCCAGCACTACAGGACAGCCGGAAAAACTGTTTTTT. V usage is TRBV2 and J usage is TRBJ1-4; maybe TRBD1 (6 bases). There are 13 residues in the CDR3. Germline assignment: CDR1 SNHLY and CDR2 FYNNEI. V was cut by 7 bases and J by 8 bases, with 14 bases left in between.